This T cell receptor beta chain was identified during a study of T-cell memory formation after mild COVID-19 (dated by TCRdb to 2020 to 2022). Some background on the complete study: Most TCR sequence clusters were specific to one of the two donors. In a couple of donors, T-cell clones that expanded and contracted after mild COVID-19 were tracked by sequencing TCRalpha and TCRbeta repertoires over time. The cohort comprised two young, previously healthy adult volunteers, one female and one male. General study outcomes and caveats: The second-wave clones that peaked on day 37 were not confirmed to be SARS-CoV-2 specific. Balanced CD4/CD8 phenotypes were observed for clones contracting from day 15 to 85, whereas a bias towards CD4+ was observed for a second wave of clones expanding from day 15 to 37. Contracting CD4+ clones turned up mainly in the CM and EM memory subsets, whereas EMRA was where CD8+ clones were enriched. Some responding clones were found in pre-infection memory, which suggests that pre-existing cross-reactive memory T cells took part in the SARS-CoV-2 response. Only a couple of mild cases were covered in the study, and larger cohorts including severe cases with pre-infection samples were considered necessary.

TCRdb lists the instrument as Illumina NovaSeq 6000. TCRalpha and TCRbeta cDNA libraries were constructed by 5'RACE with constant-segment primers, with sample barcodes and unique molecular identifiers being introduced. Trizol reagent was used to extract RNA from every sample. Library amplification was performed in two PCR steps, and a second sample barcode and Illumina TruSeq adapters were introduced in the second step. The libraries were sequenced on an Illumina NovaSeq using 2 x 150 bp paired-end reads. Under the source paper's analysis protocol: With migec v1.2.7, reads were demultiplexed and then collapsed into UMI-guided consensus sequences. Using mixcr v2.1.11, the UMI consensuses were aligned to TRA and TRB V and J templates and assembled into clonotypes. A clonotype was counted as expanded or contracted only if both edgeR and NoisET called the change significant, with noise models trained on biological replicates. For edgeR calls, a false discovery rate-adjusted p below 0.01 and a log2 fold-change threshold of 1 were applied. As an exploratory analysis of dynamics, PCA with hierarchical clustering was applied to max-normalized trajectories of the 1000 most abundant clonotypes. Separately sequenced CD4+ and CD8+ repertoires were used to assign a CD4 or CD8 phenotype to each responding clone. TCRdb reworked the public reads: Q25 trimming with fastp, MiXCR clone assembly, productive beta chains retained. Entries that share a CDR3 protein sequence are merged under the most common genes and DNA. The V and J calls, along with clone size, are taken from TCRdb and not from the paper's own processing. The sample table records under 200,000 distinct CDR3 sequences; roughly 30% of these occur just once. The ten top clones hold about 12% of the sample.

Ficoll-Paque density gradient centrifugation was used to isolate PBMCs. V is reduced by 8 bases and J by 9 bases, leaving a spacing of 17 bases between them. From the cysteine up to the phenylalanine, the CDR3 has a length of 13 residues. Only the CDR3 portion is preserved as DNA: 39 bases, with reading frame beginning at the first base. Details on this clonotype: No cognate antigen has been identified for it. The input lacks base qualities; no much larger clone sits a single base away.

Specimen: PBMCs or a T cell subset sorted from them (not recorded which). This TCR was sampled from an adult woman who had mild COVID-19 (a few samples of this study predate the infection). The sample titles of this study are shuffled in the database, so cell type and time point are left out; the donor was told from shared clones. The chain is encoded by TRBV12-3 or TRBV12-4 joined to TRBJ2-1, with an unclear D gene assignment. CDR3 region: CASQRLRNGEQFF. At the DNA level, the sequence is TGTGCCAGCCAACGACTCAGGAATGGTGAGCAGTTCTTC.